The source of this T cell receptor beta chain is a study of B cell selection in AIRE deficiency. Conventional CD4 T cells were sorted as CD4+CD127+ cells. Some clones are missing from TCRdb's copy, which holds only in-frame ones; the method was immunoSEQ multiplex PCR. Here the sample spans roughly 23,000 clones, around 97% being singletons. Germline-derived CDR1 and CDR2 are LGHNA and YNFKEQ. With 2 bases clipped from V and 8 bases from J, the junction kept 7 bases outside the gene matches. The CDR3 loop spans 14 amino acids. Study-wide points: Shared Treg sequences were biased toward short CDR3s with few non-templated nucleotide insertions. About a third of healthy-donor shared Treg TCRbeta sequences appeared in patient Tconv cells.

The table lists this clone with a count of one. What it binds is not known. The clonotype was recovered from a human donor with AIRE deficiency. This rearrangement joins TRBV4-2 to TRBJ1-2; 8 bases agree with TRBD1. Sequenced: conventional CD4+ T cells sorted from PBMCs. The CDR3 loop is CASSQPDREGGYTF. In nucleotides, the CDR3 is TGTGCCAGCAGCCAACCGGACAGGGAAGGAGGCTACACCTTC.